This TCR beta chain was recorded in a study of shared clonotypes between healthy human individuals. As for the study in general: Contributing individuals were a couple of females and a few males aged 18 to 49. Each donor's CD8 memory used one plate, CD8 naive two, each CD4 subset three. The study, taken as a whole, reports: Non-shared clonotypes had lower generation probabilities than those shared by all four donors.

With respect to this clone: Its antigen is unidentified. This clone may be a read error of a much larger clone one base away. The same CDR3 also results from other DNA sequences found in this sample.

Trimming stripped 0 bases from V and 0 bases from J, with 2 bases between. The CDR3 sequence is 13 residues long. Germline V gives CDR1 PRHDT, CDR2 FYEKMQ (reference sequence). Only CD45RO-negative cells positively selected for CCR7 counted as naive CD8 cells, so terminally differentiated effector memory CD45RA+ cells were excluded. Profiling relied on immunoSEQ multiplex PCR, and the TCRdb table lists in-frame clones only, not all of them. The data contain around 2,000,000 clones, about 95% of them singletons. The sequenced material came from naive CD8+ T cells sorted from blood. The TCR originated in a man between 18 and 29 years old in good health. The chain employs TRBV13 and TRBJ1-1; no reliable D call. CDR3 DNA: TGTGCCAGCAGCTTAGGAGTGAACACTGAAGCTTTCTTT. Translated: CASSLGVNTEAFF.